This is a list of T cell receptor beta chains from one sample in a study of identical twins. TCRdb called the 5' RACE reads again in MiXCR, with one record for every CDR3 protein. Altogether hundreds of thousands of distinct CDR3 sequences are present, over 9% being singletons, with the ten largest covering around 1.6%. These same records also appear under a second study, on yellow fever vaccine responses in identical twins.

Sequencing input: PBMCs. These receptors all stem from a woman under 30 in good health. Each CDR3 is given with its conserved first and last residue. Fields, in order: J gene, clone size, CDR3 length, V gene, D gene, CDR3 protein, CDR3 DNA. The D gene is left open where the match is weak. Clone sizes are given selectively: once, few, many, or a class where the clone is expanded.

TRBJ2-7	few	15	TRBV6-1	TRBD2	CASSGTAWGGFEQYF	TGTGCCAGCAGTGGTACGGCGTGGGGGGGGTTTGAGCAGTACTTC
TRBJ2-1	few	14	TRBV10-3	.	CAISESRVYNEQFF	TGTGCCATCAGTGAGTCGAGGGTTTACAATGAGCAGTTCTTC
TRBJ2-1	.	14	TRBV24-1	.	CATSDPRGVDEQFF	TGTGCCACCAGTGACCCGAGGGGGGTCGATGAGCAGTTCTTC
TRBJ2-1	.	15	TRBV20-1	TRBD2	CSANSGLAVLNEQFF	TGCAGTGCAAACTCGGGACTAGCGGTGCTAAATGAGCAGTTCTTC
TRBJ2-3	few	16	TRBV12-3/TRBV12-4	TRBD1	CASSFWQGASTDTQYF	TGTGCCAGCAGTTTTTGGCAGGGGGCTAGCACAGATACGCAGTATTTT
TRBJ1-1	.	16	TRBV5-4	.	CASSPVAVTANTEAFF	TGTGCCAGCAGCCCTGTGGCAGTAACAGCGAACACTGAAGCTTTCTTT
TRBJ2-2	.	16	TRBV6-1	.	CASSKTPNGNTGELFF	TGTGCCAGCAGCAAAACCCCAAATGGGAACACCGGGGAGCTGTTTTTT
TRBJ2-5	many	13	TRBV18	.	CASSPPGQETQYF	TGTGCCAGCAGTCCCCCGGGCCAAGAGACCCAGTACTTC
TRBJ2-3	few	13	TRBV20-1	.	CSASYRGTDTQYF	TGCAGTGCTAGTTACAGGGGCACAGATACGCAGTATTTT
TRBJ1-1	.	16	TRBV10-2	.	CASSESWGPGDTEAFF	TGCGCCAGCAGTGAGTCGTGGGGCCCAGGGGACACTGAAGCTTTCTTT
TRBJ1-1	.	14	TRBV5-5	.	CASSTRTGSTEAFF	TGTGCCAGCAGCACACGGACGGGGAGCACTGAAGCTTTCTTT
TRBJ2-7	many	14	TRBV20-1	.	CSGLGKGRFYEQYF	TGCAGTGGTCTTGGGAAGGGGAGGTTCTACGAGCAGTACTTC
TRBJ2-1	.	15	TRBV20-1	TRBD2	CSAGSGLAAYNEQFF	TGCAGTGCTGGGTCCGGACTAGCGGCCTACAATGAGCAGTTCTTC
TRBJ2-5	.	15	TRBV28	TRBD1	CASSFVGQAGETQYF	TGTGCCAGCAGTTTTGTCGGACAGGCAGGAGAGACCCAGTACTTC
TRBJ2-3	few	16	TRBV2	TRBD2	CASSEGLAGRTDTQYF	TGTGCCAGCAGTGAAGGACTAGCGGGACGCACAGATACGCAGTATTTT
TRBJ2-3	.	15	TRBV24-1	TRBD2	CATSDIAGRTDTQYF	TGTGCCACCAGTGATATAGCGGGCCGGACAGATACGCAGTATTTT
TRBJ2-5	.	16	TRBV12-3/TRBV12-4	TRBD1	CASSLRTGTGRETQYF	TGTGCCAGCAGTTTAAGGACCGGGACAGGACGGGAGACCCAGTACTTC
TRBJ2-2	few	15	TRBV6-5	.	CASSFWTSNTGELFF	TGTGCCAGCAGTTTTTGGACCAGCAACACCGGGGAGCTGTTTTTT
TRBJ2-5	few	13	TRBV24-1	.	CATSIGREETQYF	TGTGCCACCAGTATTGGACGGGAAGAGACCCAGTACTTC
TRBJ2-1	few	15	TRBV28	.	CASKLGGSRIDEQFF	TGTGCCAGCAAATTGGGGGGTTCTCGGATCGATGAGCAGTTCTTC
TRBJ1-2	few	14	TRBV4-1	.	CASSPGGGLYGYTF	TGCGCCAGCAGCCCGGGGGGGGGGTTATATGGCTACACCTTC
TRBJ1-1	few	15	TRBV9	TRBD1	CASSDGQELNTEAFF	TGTGCCAGCAGCGATGGACAGGAGCTGAACACTGAAGCTTTCTTT
TRBJ2-4	few	11	TRBV7-9	.	CASSLGAGVRF	TGTGCCAGCAGCTTAGGGGCAGGCGTAAGGTTC
TRBJ2-3	.	16	TRBV25-1	TRBD2	CASSRQGRTSADTQYF	TGTGCCAGCAGTCGACAGGGAAGGACTAGCGCAGATACGCAGTATTTT
TRBJ2-5	many	13	TRBV5-6	.	CASRFTDQETQYF	TGTGCCAGCAGGTTCACAGACCAAGAGACCCAGTACTTC
TRBJ2-1	.	15	TRBV3-1	.	CASSPESWGRNEQFF	TGTGCCAGCAGCCCGGAAAGCTGGGGTCGCAATGAGCAGTTCTTC
TRBJ2-5	.	14	TRBV2	.	CASSAEKGLETQYF	TGTGCCAGCAGTGCCGAAAAGGGGCTAGAGACCCAGTACTTC
TRBJ2-7	.	15	TRBV5-1	.	CASSLVSGSTYEQYF	TGCGCCAGCAGCTTGGTGTCGGGGTCTACCTACGAGCAGTACTTC
TRBJ1-2	.	14	TRBV28	.	CASSSQGTGYGYTF	TGTGCCAGCAGCTCTCAGGGTACCGGGTATGGCTACACCTTC
TRBJ2-7	.	14	TRBV6-5	.	CASSRDIPSYEQYF	TGTGCCAGCAGCCGGGACATTCCCTCCTACGAGCAGTACTTC
TRBJ2-1	few	17	TRBV7-9	TRBD2	CASSSWGSGGADNEQFF	TGTGCCAGCAGCTCGTGGGGCAGCGGGGGGGCTGACAATGAGCAGTTCTTC
TRBJ2-5	few	14	TRBV5-1	.	CASQDGPYQETQYF	TGCGCCAGCCAGGACGGACCGTACCAAGAGACCCAGTACTTC
TRBJ2-3	.	17	TRBV9	TRBD2	CASSVVSSGGSTDTQYF	TGTGCCAGCAGCGTAGTTTCCAGCGGGGGTAGCACAGATACGCAGTATTTT
TRBJ2-6	.	20	TRBV11-2	TRBD1	CASSLYSVRDRGPGANVLTF	TGTGCCAGCAGCTTATATTCTGTCCGGGACAGGGGGCCTGGGGCCAACGTCCTGACTTTC
TRBJ1-6	.	15	TRBV18	.	CASSQGVRGSSPLHF	TGTGCCAGCTCCCAAGGGGTGCGGGGATCGTCACCCCTCCACTTT
TRBJ2-7	.	15	TRBV24-1	.	CATSDGTLGLYEQYF	TGTGCCACCAGTGACGGAACTCTCGGCCTCTACGAGCAGTACTTC
TRBJ1-1	few	12	TRBV25-1	.	CASRGPSTEAFF	TGTGCCAGCAGGGGGCCAAGCACTGAAGCTTTCTTT
TRBJ2-4	.	11	TRBV20-1	.	CSARVAGIGYF	TGCAGTGCTAGAGTCGCTGGTATTGGGTACTTC
TRBJ2-1	few	16	TRBV5-5	.	CASSPSYSRSYNEQFF	TGTGCCAGCAGCCCTTCTTACTCCCGCTCCTACAATGAGCAGTTCTTC
TRBJ1-1	.	13	TRBV27	.	CASSSLHGAEAFF	TGTGCCAGCAGTTCCTTACACGGCGCTGAAGCTTTCTTT
TRBJ2-2	few	16	TRBV18	.	CASSPRIVANTGELFF	TGTGCCAGCTCACCGCGGATCGTTGCAAACACCGGGGAGCTGTTTTTT
TRBJ2-5	.	14	TRBV25-1	.	CASSEFGGRETQYF	TGTGCCAGCAGTGAATTCGGGGGAAGGGAGACCCAGTACTTC
TRBJ1-2	.	15	TRBV12-3/TRBV12-4	TRBD1	CASSMDRGGIYGYTF	TGTGCCAGCAGTATGGACAGGGGTGGGATCTATGGCTACACCTTC
TRBJ2-5	.	15	TRBV10-3	.	CAISGGVGSGETQYF	TGTGCCATCAGTGGGGGCGTGGGCTCGGGAGAGACCCAGTACTTC
TRBJ2-3	few	14	TRBV20-1	.	CSAIGQLDTDTQYF	TGCAGTGCTATAGGACAGTTAGACACAGATACGCAGTATTTT
TRBJ2-1	.	17	TRBV4-1	TRBD2	CASSQESAGGFYNEQFF	TGCGCCAGCAGCCAAGAATCGGCGGGAGGCTTCTACAATGAGCAGTTCTTC
TRBJ1-1	.	18	TRBV15	.	CATSRGGTPAVVNTEAFF	TGTGCCACCAGCAGAGGAGGCACCCCCGCAGTGGTGAACACTGAAGCTTTCTTT
TRBJ2-1	.	14	TRBV5-1	.	CASSLGDRGVEQFF	TGCGCCAGCAGCTTGGGTGATAGGGGAGTTGAGCAGTTCTTC
TRBJ1-6	many	14	TRBV2	.	CASSEFGHNSPLHF	TGTGCCAGCAGTGAGTTCGGGCATAATTCACCCCTCCACTTT
TRBJ1-2	few	12	TRBV6-5	TRBD1	CASTEGARGYTF	TGTGCCAGCACCGAGGGGGCAAGGGGCTACACCTTC
TRBJ2-5	few	13	TRBV20-1	TRBD1	CSAFQGASQTQYF	TGCAGTGCTTTTCAGGGGGCGAGCCAGACCCAGTACTTC
TRBJ2-3	few	11	TRBV20-1	.	CSAKWGGTQYF	TGCAGTGCTAAATGGGGCGGTACGCAGTATTTT
TRBJ2-1	.	16	TRBV12-3/TRBV12-4	TRBD2	CASSSPGLVTYNEQFF	TGTGCCAGCAGTTCGCCTGGACTAGTAACCTACAATGAGCAGTTCTTC
TRBJ2-1	few	15	TRBV12-3/TRBV12-4	TRBD2	CASSLASGGAAEQFF	TGTGCCAGCAGTTTGGCTAGCGGGGGGGCCGCTGAGCAGTTCTTC